These T cell receptor beta chains were read from a single sample in a study of blood T cell repertoires in COVID-19. TCRdb's copy holds only in-frame clones and misses some; the assay was immunoSEQ multiplex PCR. This table has hundreds of thousands of clones, 80% to 90% appearing once. The specimen was PBMCs or T cells enriched from blood (not recorded which). These TCRs come from a man aged 30 to 39 who had recovered from COVID-19. CDR3s include the opening cysteine and the closing phenylalanine or tryptophan. A D gene is named only where the DNA matches it firmly. Some rows have no size entry. The others give once, few or many, or a class for an expanded clone.

v_gene	len	j_gene	d_gene	abundance	CDR3nt	CDR3aa
TRBV6-2/TRBV6-3	14	TRBJ2-7	TRBD2	many	TGTGCCAGCAGTTACGGGACTAGCGGCTACGAGCAGTACTTC	CASSYGTSGYEQYF
TRBV12-5	16	TRBJ1-1	TRBD1	once	TGTGCTAGTGGTTTGGTAGGGGGCCGAGGGAACACTGAAGCTTTCTTT	CASGLVGGRGNTEAFF
TRBV19	16	TRBJ1-5	TRBD1	.	TGTGCCAGTAGTCTATTAGGACAGGGAAGGAATCAGCCCCAGCATTTT	CASSLLGQGRNQPQHF
TRBV10-3	16	TRBJ2-2	TRBD1	.	TGTGCCATCAGTGCACAGGGGCCACCATCCACCGGGGAGCTGTTTTTT	CAISAQGPPSTGELFF
TRBV29-1	14	TRBJ2-7	.	.	TGCAGCGTTGATACCCTGGACTCTTCGAGAGAGCAGTACTTC	CSVDTLDSSREQYF
TRBV6-5	16	TRBJ2-3	.	.	TGTGCCAGCAGTTACCGGGTGGCAGCCAGCACAGATACGCAGTATTTT	CASSYRVAASTDTQYF
TRBV7-8	16	TRBJ2-7	TRBD2	once	TGTGCCAGCAGCCCCATGAGCGGGAGGGAAACCTACGAGCAGTACTTC	CASSPMSGRETYEQYF
TRBV6-2/TRBV6-3	18	TRBJ2-7	.	.	TGTGCCAGCAGCTATAATCTCTGGCCCGGGGGTCCAGACTACGAGCAGTACTTC	CASSYNLWPGGPDYEQYF
TRBV19	15	TRBJ2-1	TRBD2	few	TGTGCCAGTAGTACCAGTATAGCGGGAGGAAATGAGCAGTTCTTC	CASSTSIAGGNEQFF
TRBV4-1	14	TRBJ2-7	.	.	TGCGCCAGCCGTGCCCCGAGCGAATCTTACGAGCAGTACTTC	CASRAPSESYEQYF
TRBV6-5	14	TRBJ2-7	.	.	TGTGCCAGCAGTTACGGGGACAAGAGCAACGAGCAGTACTTC	CASSYGDKSNEQYF
TRBV11-2	15	TRBJ2-2	.	.	TGTGCCAGCAGCCTAACAGGCGCCTACACCGGGGAGCTGTTTTTT	CASSLTGAYTGELFF
TRBV7-9	17	TRBJ1-2	TRBD1	.	TGTGCCAGCAGCTTAGGAGCTGGGACAGGGACTAACTATGGCTACACCTTC	CASSLGAGTGTNYGYTF
TRBV6-5	12	TRBJ2-3	.	.	TGTGCCACCCGGACACCCACAGATACGCAGTATTTT	CATRTPTDTQYF
TRBV28	15	TRBJ2-7	.	.	TGTGCCAGCAGTGAAAGCGGGACAGGCACCTACGAGCAGTACTTC	CASSESGTGTYEQYF
TRBV7-9	14	TRBJ1-2	.	.	TGTGCCAGCAGCTTAAGCGGGTCCTTGGGCGGCTACACCTTC	CASSLSGSLGGYTF
TRBV19	14	TRBJ1-5	.	.	TGTGCCAGTAGTCCAACCGGAGCGAATCAGCCCCAGCATTTT	CASSPTGANQPQHF
TRBV4-3	16	TRBJ2-3	TRBD1	.	TGCGCCAGCAGCGCCCGGAGGCAGGGGGCAGGGGATACACAGTATTTT	CASSARRQGAGDTQYF
TRBV10-1	13	TRBJ1-4	TRBD1	.	TGCGCCAGCAGCAGGGGGCTCGGTGAAAAACTGTTTTTT	CASSRGLGEKLFF
TRBV9	16	TRBJ2-5	TRBD1	.	TGTGCCAGCAGCGTAGGATGGGGACAGGGACAAGAGACCCAGTACTTC	CASSVGWGQGQETQYF
TRBV5-1	16	TRBJ2-5	.	once	TGCGCCAGCAGCTTGGGGCAGGGAACGAGCTTGGAGACCCAGTACTTC	CASSLGQGTSLETQYF
TRBV6-5	14	TRBJ1-1	.	once	TGTGCCAGCAGCCACAGGATCGGGTACACTGAAGCTTTCTTT	CASSHRIGYTEAFF